Listed below are T cell receptor beta chains from one sample, sequenced in a study of T cell responses to AZD1222 COVID-19 vaccine. The data were produced by immunoSEQ multiplex PCR, yet TCRdb's version contains in-frame clones alone and is incomplete. The sample carries 200,000 to 250,000 clones, more than 85% recorded once. This sample comprised peripheral blood, obtained on day 0 of MenACWY control vaccination. These receptors all come from an adult in good health. Each CDR3 is given with its conserved first and last residue. The D gene is left open where the match is weak. Size values are once, few and many counts, or a class for expanded clones, and some rows have none.

J gene: TRBJ2-2; D gene: -; clone size: -; V gene: TRBV3-1/TRBV3-2; CDR3 DNA: TGTGCCAGCAGCCAACAGGGTAGGGGGGAGCTGTTTTTT; CDR3 protein: CASSQQGRGELFF
J gene: TRBJ1-1; D gene: -; clone size: -; V gene: TRBV7-8; CDR3 DNA: TGTGCCAGCAGCTCTATTCCAGCCGGGGCTGGGGCTTTCTTT; CDR3 protein: CASSSIPAGAGAFF
J gene: TRBJ2-1; D gene: -; clone size: once; V gene: TRBV27; CDR3 DNA: TGTGCCAGCAGTTTATCGAGACATATGGGACAGTTCTTC; CDR3 protein: CASSLSRHMGQFF
J gene: TRBJ1-6; D gene: -; clone size: -; V gene: TRBV11-2; CDR3 DNA: TGTGCCAGCAGCTCCCTGACGCGGACAGCTCTGACACCCCTCCACTTT; CDR3 protein: CASSSLTRTALTPLHF
J gene: TRBJ2-1; D gene: TRBD2; clone size: -; V gene: TRBV5-4; CDR3 DNA: TGTGCCAGCAGCTGGAGCGGGGGGGCCTACAATGAGCAGTTCTTC; CDR3 protein: CASSWSGGAYNEQFF
J gene: TRBJ2-7; D gene: -; clone size: -; V gene: TRBV30; CDR3 DNA: TGTGCCTGGAGTGTAGACGGAGGGGGGTCCTACGAGCAGTACTTC; CDR3 protein: CAWSVDGGGSYEQYF
J gene: TRBJ1-2; D gene: -; clone size: -; V gene: TRBV3-1/TRBV3-2; CDR3 DNA: TGTGCCAGCAGCCAATTGAGTACAGCTAGGTTAGATGGCTACACCTTC; CDR3 protein: CASSQLSTARLDGYTF
J gene: TRBJ2-7; D gene: -; clone size: -; V gene: TRBV7-2; CDR3 DNA: TGTGCCAGCAGCTCTGGACTCTACGAGCAGTACTTC; CDR3 protein: CASSSGLYEQYF
J gene: TRBJ2-2; D gene: TRBD1; clone size: -; V gene: TRBV7-3; CDR3 DNA: TGTGCCAGCAGCTTCATGGGGACAGCGAACACCGGGGAGCTGTTTTTT; CDR3 protein: CASSFMGTANTGELFF
J gene: TRBJ1-2; D gene: -; clone size: -; V gene: TRBV30; CDR3 DNA: TGTGCCTGGAGTAGAGGGGGGCGCTTGACCGGCTACACCTTC; CDR3 protein: CAWSRGGRLTGYTF
J gene: TRBJ2-3; D gene: -; clone size: -; V gene: TRBV11-2; CDR3 DNA: TGTGCCAGCAGCTTAGGGGGGCCAGGCTATACGCAGTATTTT; CDR3 protein: CASSLGGPGYTQYF
J gene: TRBJ1-2; D gene: -; clone size: -; V gene: TRBV12-5; CDR3 DNA: TGTGCTAGTGGTTTTTGGACTAACTATGGCTACACCTTC; CDR3 protein: CASGFWTNYGYTF
J gene: TRBJ1-1; D gene: -; clone size: -; V gene: TRBV15; CDR3 DNA: TGTGCCACCAGCAGAGATCGGGGGGAGAAAGCTTTCTTT; CDR3 protein: CATSRDRGEKAFF
J gene: TRBJ2-1; D gene: TRBD2; clone size: -; V gene: TRBV6-6; CDR3 DNA: TGTGCCAGCAGTTACCTTCTAGCGGGGGATGAGCAGTTCTTC; CDR3 protein: CASSYLLAGDEQFF